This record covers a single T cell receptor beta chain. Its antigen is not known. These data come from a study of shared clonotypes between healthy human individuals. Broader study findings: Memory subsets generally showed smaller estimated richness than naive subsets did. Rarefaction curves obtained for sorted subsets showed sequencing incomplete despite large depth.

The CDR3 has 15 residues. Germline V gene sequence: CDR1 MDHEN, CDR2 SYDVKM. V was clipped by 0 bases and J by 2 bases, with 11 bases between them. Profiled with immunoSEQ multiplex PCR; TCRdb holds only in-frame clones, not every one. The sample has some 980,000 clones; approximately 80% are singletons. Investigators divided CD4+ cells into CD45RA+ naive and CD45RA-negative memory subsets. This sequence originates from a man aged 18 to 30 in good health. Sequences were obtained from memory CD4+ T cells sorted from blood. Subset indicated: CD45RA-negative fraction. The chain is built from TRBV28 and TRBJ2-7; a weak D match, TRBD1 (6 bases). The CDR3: CASSLWGALAYEQYF. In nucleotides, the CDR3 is TGTGCCAGCAGTTTATGGGGGGCGCTCGCCTACGAGCAGTACTTC.